This T cell receptor beta chain emerged from a study of blood T cell repertoires in COVID-19. Per the original methods: Estimation of nucleated cell counts relied on the amplification of reference gene primers. Clones were read by immunoSEQ multiplex PCR, and TCRdb kept only the in-frame ones, dropping some. D and trimming come from the DNA, and the V and J calls and clone size come from that table. The table records fewer than 400,000 clones, 70% to 90% of them present only once. Researchers sorted participants into cohorts using their self-reported clinical history. Germline assignment: CDR1 LGHDT and CDR2 YNNKEL (reference sequence). The length of the CDR3 is 18 residues. The V and J ends lost 1 base and 0 bases, in that order; junction bases with no gene match: 10.

The chain links TRBV3-1 (or the pseudogene TRBV3-2) to TRBJ2-7, with 9 bases that match TRBD2. This receptor was identified in a man aged 30 to 45 who had recovered from COVID-19. The sequenced sample was PBMCs or T cells enriched from blood (not recorded which). The CDR3 DNA is TGTGCCAGCAGCCAAGGGTGGGGAGCGGGGGGTAACTCCTACGAGCAGTACTTC. As protein: CASSQGWGAGGNSYEQYF.